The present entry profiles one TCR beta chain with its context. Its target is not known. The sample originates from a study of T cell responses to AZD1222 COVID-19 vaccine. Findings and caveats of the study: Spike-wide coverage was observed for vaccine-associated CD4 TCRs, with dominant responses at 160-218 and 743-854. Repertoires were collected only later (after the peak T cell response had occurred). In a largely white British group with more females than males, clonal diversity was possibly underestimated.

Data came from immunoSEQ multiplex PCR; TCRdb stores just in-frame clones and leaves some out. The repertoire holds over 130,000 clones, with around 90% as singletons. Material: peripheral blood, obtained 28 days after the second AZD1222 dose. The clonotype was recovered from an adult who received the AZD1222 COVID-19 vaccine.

DNA of the CDR3: TGTGCCAGCAGTTACTCGCTTGATCAGCCCCAGCATTTT. Its protein product is CASSYSLDQPQHF. The genes are TRBV6-5 and TRBJ1-5; D gene uncertain. Between the trimmed V and J ends, which lost 0 bases and 5 bases, there was a span of 5 bases. This CDR3 region has 13 residues. Germline CDR1 is MNHEY and CDR2 is SVGAGI.